This T cell receptor beta chain derives from a study of prognosis after radiotherapy for stage I lung cancer. The overall study: Enrolled patients (over 12 men, roughly six women) had a median age of about 74 years and an age range of roughly 50 to 85 years.

Amplicons of TCR beta CDR3 were generated from genomic DNA by two-round multiplex PCR. First-round PCR employed TRBV- and TRBJ-specific primers for each gene. MiXCR, run by TCRdb on the multiplex PCR reads, gives a single entry per CDR3 protein. Of 20,000 to 30,000 distinct CDR3 sequences in the sample, about two fifths were seen once. This clonotype was recorded many times. Its antigen is not known. The CDR3 spans 15 residues. The ends were cut back, 6 bases at V and 0 bases at J, with 9 bases in the middle. CDR1 and CDR2 from the germline V gene are LGHDT and YNNKEL (reference sequence). Study conclusions and caveats: Reportedly, patients with and without metastases differed in TRBV and TRBJ gene usage. Compared with a median of about 9,800 beforehand, unique TCR clone counts dropped to around 7,000 after stereotactic body radiation therapy.

V gene TRBV3-1 combines with J gene TRBJ1-6; D gene unclear. This sequence originates from a donor older than 45 with non-small cell lung cancer. Sequencing used PBMCs, obtained before or after stereotactic body radiation therapy (not recorded which). The CDR3 protein is CASRRDFSYNSPLHF. CDR3 bases: TGTGCCAGCAGACGAGATTTCTCCTATAATTCACCCCTCCACTTT.